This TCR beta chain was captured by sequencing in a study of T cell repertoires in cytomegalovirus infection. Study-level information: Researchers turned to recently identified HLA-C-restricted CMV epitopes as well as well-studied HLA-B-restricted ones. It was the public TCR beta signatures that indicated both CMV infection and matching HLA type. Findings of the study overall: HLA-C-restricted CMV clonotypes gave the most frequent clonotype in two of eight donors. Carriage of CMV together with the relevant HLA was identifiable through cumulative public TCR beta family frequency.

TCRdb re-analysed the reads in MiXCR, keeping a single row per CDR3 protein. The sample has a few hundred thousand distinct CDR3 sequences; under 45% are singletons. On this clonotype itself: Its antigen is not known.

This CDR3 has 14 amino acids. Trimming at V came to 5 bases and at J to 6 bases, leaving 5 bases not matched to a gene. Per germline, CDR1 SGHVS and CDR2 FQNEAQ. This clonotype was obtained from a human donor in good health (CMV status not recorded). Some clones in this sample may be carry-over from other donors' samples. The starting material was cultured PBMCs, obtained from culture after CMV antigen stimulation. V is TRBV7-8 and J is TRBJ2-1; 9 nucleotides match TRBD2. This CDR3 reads CASSAWTSANEQFF. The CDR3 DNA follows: TGTGCCAGCAGCGCCTGGACTAGCGCCAATGAGCAGTTCTTC.